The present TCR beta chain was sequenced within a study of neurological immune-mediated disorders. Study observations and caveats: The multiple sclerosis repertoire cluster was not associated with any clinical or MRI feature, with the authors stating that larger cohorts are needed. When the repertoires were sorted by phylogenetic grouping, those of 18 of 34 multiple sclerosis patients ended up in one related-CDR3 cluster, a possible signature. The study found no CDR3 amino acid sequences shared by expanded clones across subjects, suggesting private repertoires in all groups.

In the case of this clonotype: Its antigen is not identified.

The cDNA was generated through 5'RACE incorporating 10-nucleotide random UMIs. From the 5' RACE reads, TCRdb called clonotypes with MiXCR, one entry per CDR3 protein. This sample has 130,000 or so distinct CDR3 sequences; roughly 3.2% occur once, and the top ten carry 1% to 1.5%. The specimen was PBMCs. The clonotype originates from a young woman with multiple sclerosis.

The chain's CDR3 is CASSSRGSSEAFF. CDR3 nucleotide sequence: TGTGCCAGCAGTTCCAGGGGCTCGAGTGAAGCTTTCTTT. The rearrangement links TRBV12-3 or TRBV12-4 to TRBJ1-1, with D tentatively TRBD1 (6 bases). This CDR3 is built from 13 residues. Deletions cut 4 bases from V and 7 bases from J, with 13 bases between.